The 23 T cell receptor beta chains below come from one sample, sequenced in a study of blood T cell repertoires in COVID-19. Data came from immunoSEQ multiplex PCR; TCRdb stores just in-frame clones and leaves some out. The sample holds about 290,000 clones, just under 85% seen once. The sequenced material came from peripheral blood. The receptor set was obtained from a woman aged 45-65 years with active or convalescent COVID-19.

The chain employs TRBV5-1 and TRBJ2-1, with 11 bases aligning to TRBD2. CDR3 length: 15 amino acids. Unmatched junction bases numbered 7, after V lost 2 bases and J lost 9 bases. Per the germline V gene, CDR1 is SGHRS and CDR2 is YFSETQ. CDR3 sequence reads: CASSFKTSGRSEQFF. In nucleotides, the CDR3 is TGCGCCAGCAGCTTTAAAACTAGCGGGAGATCTGAGCAGTTCTTC. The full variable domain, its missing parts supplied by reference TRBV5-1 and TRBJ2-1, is KAGVTQTPRYLIKTRGQQVTLSCSPISGHRSVSWYQQTPGQGLQFLFEYFSETQRNKGNFPGRFSGRQFSNSRSEMNVSTLELGDSALYLCASSFKTSGRSEQFFGPGTRLTVL.

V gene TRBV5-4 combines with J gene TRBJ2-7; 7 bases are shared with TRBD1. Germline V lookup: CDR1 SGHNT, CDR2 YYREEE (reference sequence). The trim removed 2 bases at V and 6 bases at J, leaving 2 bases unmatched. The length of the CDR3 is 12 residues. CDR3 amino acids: CASSFSGGEQYF. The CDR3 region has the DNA TGTGCCAGCAGCTTTTCAGGGGGCGAGCAGTACTTC.

CDR3 bases: TGTGCCAGCAGTTACTCTTCCGGTCCGTCCACCCAGTACTTC. Protein: CASSYSSGPSTQYF. V is TRBV6-5 and J is TRBJ2-5; D ambiguous. V was clipped by 0 bases and J by 8 bases, with 13 bases between them. The CDR3 runs to 14 residues. Germline values: CDR1 MNHEY, CDR2 SVGAGI.

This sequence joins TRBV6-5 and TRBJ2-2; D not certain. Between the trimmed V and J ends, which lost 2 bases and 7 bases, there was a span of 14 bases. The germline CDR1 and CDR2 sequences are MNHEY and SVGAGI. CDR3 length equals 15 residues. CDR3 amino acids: CASSYGPPLSGELFF. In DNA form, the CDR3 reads TGTGCCAGCAGTTACGGGCCCCCCCTTAGCGGGGAGCTGTTTTTT.

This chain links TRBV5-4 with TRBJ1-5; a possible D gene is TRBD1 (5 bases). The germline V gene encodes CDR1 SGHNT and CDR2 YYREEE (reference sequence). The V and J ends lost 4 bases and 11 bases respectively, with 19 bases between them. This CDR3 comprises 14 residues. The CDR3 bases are TGTGCCAGCAGCCCTTCTCCCGGGGGTGAGGCCCAGCATTTT. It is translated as CASSPSPGGEAQHF. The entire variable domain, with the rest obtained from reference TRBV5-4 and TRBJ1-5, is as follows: ETGVTQSPTHLIKTRGQQVTLRCSSQSGHNTVSWYQQALGQGPQFIFQYYREEENGRGNFPPRFSGLQFPNYSSELNVNALELDDSALYLCASSPSPGGEAQHFGDGTRLSIL.

CDR3 bases: TGTGCCAGCAGCGTAGGAGACAACCAGCCCCAGCATTTT. Its protein product is CASSVGDNQPQHF. This chain links TRBV9 with TRBJ1-5; D remains unclear. The CDR3 loop spans 13 amino acids. V was clipped by 0 bases and J by 7 bases, with 8 bases between them. CDR1 and CDR2 (germline): SGDLS, YYNGEE.

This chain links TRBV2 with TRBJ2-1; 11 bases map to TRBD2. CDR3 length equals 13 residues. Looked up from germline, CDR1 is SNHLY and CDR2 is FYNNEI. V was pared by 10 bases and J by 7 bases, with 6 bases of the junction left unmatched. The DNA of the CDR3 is TGTGCCATCAGGACTAGCGGGCTTAATGAGCAGTTCTTC. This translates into CAIRTSGLNEQFF.

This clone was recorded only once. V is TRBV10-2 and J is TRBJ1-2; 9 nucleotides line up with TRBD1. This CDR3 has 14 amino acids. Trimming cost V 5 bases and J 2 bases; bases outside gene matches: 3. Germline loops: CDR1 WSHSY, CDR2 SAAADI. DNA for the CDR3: TGCGCCAGCAGTACGGACAGGGGAAACTATGGCTACACCTTC. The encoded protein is CASSTDRGNYGYTF.

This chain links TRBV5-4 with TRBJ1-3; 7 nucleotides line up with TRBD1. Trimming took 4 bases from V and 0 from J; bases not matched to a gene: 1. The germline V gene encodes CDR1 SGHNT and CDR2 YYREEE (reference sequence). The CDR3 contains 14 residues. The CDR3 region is CASSRDSSGNTIYF. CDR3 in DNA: TGTGCCAGCAGCCGGGACAGCTCTGGAAACACCATATATTTT.

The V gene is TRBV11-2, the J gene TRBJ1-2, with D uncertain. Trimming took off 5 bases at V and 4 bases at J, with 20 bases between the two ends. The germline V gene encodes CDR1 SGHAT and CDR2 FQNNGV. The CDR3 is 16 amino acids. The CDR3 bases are TGTGCCAGCAGCCCTTCATTAAGTGGATGGAGCTATGGCTACACCTTC. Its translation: CASSPSLSGWSYGYTF.

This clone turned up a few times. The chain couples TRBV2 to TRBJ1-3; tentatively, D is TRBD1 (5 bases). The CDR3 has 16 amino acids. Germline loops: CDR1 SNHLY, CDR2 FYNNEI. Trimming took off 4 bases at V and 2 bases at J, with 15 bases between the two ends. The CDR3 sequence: CASSVGSGAAGNTIYF. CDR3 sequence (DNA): TGTGCCAGCAGTGTAGGTAGCGGGGCGGCTGGAAACACCATATATTTT.

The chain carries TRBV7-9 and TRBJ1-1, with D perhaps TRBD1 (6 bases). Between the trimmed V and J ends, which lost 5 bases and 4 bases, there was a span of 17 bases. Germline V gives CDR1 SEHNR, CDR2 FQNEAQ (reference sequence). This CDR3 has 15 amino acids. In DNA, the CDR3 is TGTGCCAGCAGCCCCTGGGCAGGGGTGATCACTGAAGCTTTCTTT. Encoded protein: CASSPWAGVITEAFF.

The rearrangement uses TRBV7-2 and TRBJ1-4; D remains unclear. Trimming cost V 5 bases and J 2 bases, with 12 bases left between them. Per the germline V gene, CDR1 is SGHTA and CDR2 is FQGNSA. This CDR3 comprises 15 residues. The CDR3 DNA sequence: TGTGCCAGCAGCCGCACCTCGGGGACTAATGAAAAACTGTTTTTT. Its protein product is CASSRTSGTNEKLFF.

CDR3 in amino acids: CASSSRGHFLYEQYF. CDR3 DNA: TGTGCCAGCAGCTCCAGGGGGCATTTTCTGTACGAGCAGTACTTC. This chain uses TRBV5-6 with TRBJ2-7; the match to TRBD1 covers 8 bases. The CDR3 loop spans 15 amino acids. V shed 3 bases, J shed 4 bases, and the junction held 9 bases outside the gene matches. CDR1 SGHDT and CDR2 YYEEEE come from the germline V gene.

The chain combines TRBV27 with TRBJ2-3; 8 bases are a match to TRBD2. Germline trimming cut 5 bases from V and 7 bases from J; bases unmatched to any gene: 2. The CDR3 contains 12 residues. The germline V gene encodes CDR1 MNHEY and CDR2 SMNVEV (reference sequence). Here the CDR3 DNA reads TGTGCCAGCAGTATTAGCGGGAATACGCAGTATTTT. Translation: CASSISGNTQYF.

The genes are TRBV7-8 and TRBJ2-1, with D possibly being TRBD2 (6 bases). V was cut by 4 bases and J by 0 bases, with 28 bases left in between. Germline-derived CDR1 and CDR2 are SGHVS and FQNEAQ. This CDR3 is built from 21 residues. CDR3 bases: TGTGCCAGCAGCTCCTCCAAAATTACCTCACGACTAGACAGCTCCTACAATGAGCAGTTCTTC. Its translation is CASSSSKITSRLDSSYNEQFF.

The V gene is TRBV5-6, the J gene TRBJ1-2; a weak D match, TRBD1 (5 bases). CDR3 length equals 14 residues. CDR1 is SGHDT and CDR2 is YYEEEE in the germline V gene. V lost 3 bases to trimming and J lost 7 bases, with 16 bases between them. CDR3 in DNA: TGTGCCAGCAGCTCCCAGTGGGGGGAGCCTGGCTACACCTTC. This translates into CASSSQWGEPGYTF.

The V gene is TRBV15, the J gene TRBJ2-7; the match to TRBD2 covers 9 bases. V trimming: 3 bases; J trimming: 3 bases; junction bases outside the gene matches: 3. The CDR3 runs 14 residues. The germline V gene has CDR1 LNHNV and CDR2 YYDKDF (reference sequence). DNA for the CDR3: TGTGCCACCAGCAGGTTTAGCGGGAGCTACGAGCAGTACTTC. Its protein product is CATSRFSGSYEQYF.

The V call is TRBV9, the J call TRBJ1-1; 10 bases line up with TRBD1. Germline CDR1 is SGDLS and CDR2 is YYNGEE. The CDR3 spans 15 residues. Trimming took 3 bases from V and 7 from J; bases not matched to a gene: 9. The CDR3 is CASSAGQGWDREAFF. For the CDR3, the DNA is TGTGCCAGCAGCGCGGGACAGGGGTGGGATCGTGAAGCTTTCTTT.

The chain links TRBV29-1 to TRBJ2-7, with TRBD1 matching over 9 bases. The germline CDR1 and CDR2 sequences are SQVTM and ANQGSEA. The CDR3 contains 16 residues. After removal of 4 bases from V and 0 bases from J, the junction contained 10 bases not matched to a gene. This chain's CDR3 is CSVVGTGITLSYEQYF. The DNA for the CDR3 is TGCAGCGTTGTTGGGACAGGGATAACCCTCTCCTACGAGCAGTACTTC.

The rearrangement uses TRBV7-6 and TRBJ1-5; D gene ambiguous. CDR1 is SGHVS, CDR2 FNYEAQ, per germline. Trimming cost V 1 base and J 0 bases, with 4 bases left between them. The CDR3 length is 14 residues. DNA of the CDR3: TGTGCCAGCAGCTTAGGCGCTAGCAATCAGCCCCAGCATTTT. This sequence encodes CASSLGASNQPQHF.

The CDR3 nucleotides are TGTGCCAGCAGCTTTGGGACTAGCAGCTACGAGCAGTACTTC. It specifies CASSFGTSSYEQYF. The gene calls are TRBV7-8 and TRBJ2-7; TRBD2 matches at 9 bases. Germline CDR1 is SGHVS and CDR2 is FQNEAQ. There are 14 residues in the CDR3. Losses at the gene ends were 3 bases for V and 3 bases for J; bases not matched to a gene: 3.

This CDR3 reads CASSPVDTGELFF. In nucleotides, the CDR3 is TGTGCCAGCTCACCCGTTGACACCGGGGAGCTGTTTTTT. The V and J genes are TRBV18 and TRBJ2-2, with D hard to call. Between the trimmed V and J ends, which lost 3 bases and 3 bases, there was a span of 5 bases. Germline V gene data show CDR1 as KGHSH and CDR2 as LQKENI. The CDR3 runs to 13 residues.